This paragraph reports one T cell receptor (beta chain). Clones were read by immunoSEQ multiplex PCR, and TCRdb kept only the in-frame ones, dropping some. The table lists around 230,000 clones, 87% of them singletons. The sample comes from a study of blood T cell repertoires in COVID-19. This CDR3 region has 15 residues. Trimming cost V 5 bases and J 10 bases; bases outside gene matches: 11. The germline gives CDR1 SGHAT, CDR2 FQNNGV. Sequencing was done on a sample of PBMCs or T cells enriched from blood (not recorded which). The chain combines TRBV11-2 with TRBJ1-6, with 7 nucleotides matching TRBD1. The sequence came from a young man with acute COVID-19. The DNA for the CDR3 is TGTGCCAGCAGCGCCCTGGCCAGGGGGAGCTCACCCCTCCACTTT. It specifies CASSALARGSSPLHF.